This T cell receptor (beta chain) appears in the sequencing data of a study of post-analysis software for immune sequencing data. This clonotype was observed once. Carried by the TCR beta cDNA libraries were unique molecular identifiers. TCRdb itself ran the PCR reads through MiXCR, one entry per CDR3 protein. Found here are roughly 870,000 distinct CDR3 sequences, 53% of them singletons; the top ten hold about 4.5%. Sequencing was done on a sample of blood. This sequence was found in a girl between 5 and 17 years old with multiple sclerosis.

This CDR3 reads CASSPGTGIFQETQYF. The CDR3 DNA follows: TGTGCCAGCAGCCCCGGGACAGGAATTTTCCAAGAGACCCAGTACTTC. The chain employs TRBV2 and TRBJ2-5; the match to TRBD1 covers 8 bases. V lost 6 bases, J lost 1 base, and 10 bases stayed unmatched. Germline assignment: CDR1 SNHLY and CDR2 FYNNEI. The CDR3 runs to 16 residues. The full variable domain, in which reference TRBV2 and TRBJ2-5 provide the parts outside the CDR3, is EPEVTQTPSHQVTQMGQEVILRCVPISNHLYFYWYRQILGQKVEFLVSFYNNEISEKSEIFDDQFSVERPDGSNFTLKIRSTKLEDSAMYFCASSPGTGIFQETQYFGPGTRLLVL.